One and the same sample provided the 18 T cell receptor beta chains below, sequenced in a study of blood T cell repertoires in COVID-19. The method was immunoSEQ multiplex PCR; TCRdb's version includes in-frame clones alone and lacks a portion of them. The table shows a few hundred thousand clones, with around 83% occurring only once. Input material: PBMCs or T cells enriched from blood (not recorded which). Source of these receptors: a woman between 45 and 65 years old who had recovered from COVID-19.

The chain is built from TRBV6-4 and TRBJ2-2; 8 bases map to TRBD1. CDR3 length: 15 residues. The V gene end was trimmed by 5 bases and the J gene end by 6 bases; junction bases not matched to a gene: 8. CDR1 and CDR2 from the germline V gene are MRHNA and SNTAGT. The CDR3 reads CASSNHGTGPGELFF. The CDR3 DNA follows: TGTGCCAGCAGTAATCACGGGACAGGCCCCGGGGAGCTGTTTTTT.

This clone is a singleton in its sample. J is TRBJ2-5 and V is TRBV5-1, with TRBD2 matching 15 bases. Per germline, CDR1 SGHRS and CDR2 YFSETQ. The CDR3 length is 16 residues. Trimming cost V 3 bases and J 5 bases; bases outside gene matches: 5. CDR3 protein: CASSWGLAGGPETQYF. Written as DNA, the CDR3 is TGCGCCAGCAGCTGGGGACTAGCGGGGGGTCCCGAGACCCAGTACTTC.

The J gene is TRBJ1-1, the V gene TRBV6-5, with unresolved D. The CDR3 covers 12 residues. Deletions cut 5 bases from V and 1 base from J, with 5 bases between. Germline CDR1 reads MNHEY; CDR2 reads SVGAGI. The CDR3 nucleotides are TGTGCCAGCAGTCCCAGGAACACTGAAGCTTTCTTT. This codes for CASSPRNTEAFF.

V usage is TRBV4-3 and J usage is TRBJ2-3; TRBD2 matches at 7 bases. This CDR3 spans 15 amino acids. Trimming at V came to 3 bases and at J to 6 bases, leaving 9 bases not matched to a gene. From germline, CDR1 is LGHNA and CDR2 YSLEER. Here the CDR3 reads CASSQGTLGGDTQYF. The CDR3 nucleotides read TGCGCCAGCAGCCAGGGGACTTTGGGGGGGGATACGCAGTATTTT.

The chain links TRBV10-3 to TRBJ1-2, with D possibly TRBD1 on 6 matching bases. CDR1 and CDR2 (germline): ENHRY, SYGVKD. V dropped 6 bases and J dropped 8 bases, with 16 bases sitting between them. The CDR3 runs to 13 residues. Here the CDR3 reads CAIREDRPSGYTF. In nucleotides, the CDR3 is TGTGCCATCAGAGAAGACAGGCCGTCCGGCTACACCTTC.

The V gene is TRBV5-6, the J gene TRBJ2-7; 8 nucleotides line up with TRBD1. Per germline, CDR1 SGHDT and CDR2 YYEEEE. The CDR3 totals 14 residues. J lost 6 bases, V lost 2 bases, and 7 bases had no gene match. The DNA of the CDR3 is TGTGCCAGCAGCTTTGACCAGGGGGCTTCCGAGCAGTACTTC. The encoded protein is CASSFDQGASEQYF.

The chain recombines TRBV7-2 with TRBJ2-1; TRBD2 is a possible D gene (6 bases). Trimming removed 4 bases at V and 8 bases at J, with 15 bases between. This CDR3 has 14 amino acids. Germline V gives CDR1 SGHTA, CDR2 FQGNSA. CDR3 in DNA: TGTGCCAGCAGCTCTAGCGTAAGGAGGTATGAGCAGTTCTTC. It translates to CASSSSVRRYEQFF.

This chain connects TRBV7-8 to TRBJ1-2, with a weak D call TRBD1 (6 bases). The V end was cut by 4 bases, the J end by 0 bases, with 12 bases between. The CDR3 has 15 amino acids. Germline assignment: CDR1 SGHVS and CDR2 FQNEAQ. The CDR3 is CASSSGQNSNYGYTF. DNA for the CDR3: TGTGCCAGCAGCTCCGGACAGAACTCTAACTATGGCTACACCTTC.

The chain employs TRBV7-9 and TRBJ1-2; 8 nucleotides line up with TRBD1. Germline V gene data show CDR1 as SEHNR and CDR2 as FQNEAQ (reference sequence). The junction had 3 bases not matched to a gene; V was cut back by 5 bases and J by 7 bases. CDR3 length: 12 residues. The CDR3 sequence: CASSQTGAGYTF. DNA for the CDR3: TGTGCCAGCAGCCAGACAGGGGCTGGCTACACCTTC.

This rearrangement joins TRBV4-2 to TRBJ1-5, with 9 bases matching TRBD1. The CDR3 extends over 17 amino acids. Germline CDR1 and CDR2: LGHNA and YNFKEQ. Trimming at V came to 4 bases and at J to 1 base, leaving 8 bases not matched to a gene. In nucleotides, the CDR3 is TGTGCCAGCAGCCGGACAGGGGAGGGTGTAAGCAATCAGCCCCAGCATTTT. Its translation: CASSRTGEGVSNQPQHF.

The chain combines TRBV6-5 with TRBJ2-3, with 9 bases identical to TRBD2. Trimming removed 6 bases from V and 5 bases from J; junction bases left unmatched: 6. CDR3 length equals 14 residues. CDR1 MNHEY and CDR2 SVGAGI come from the germline V gene. The CDR3 region is CASRLRGGLDTQYF. The CDR3 nucleotides are TGTGCCAGCAGGTTGCGGGGGGGCCTAGATACGCAGTATTTT.

This clone has more than one count but fewer than ten. The rearrangement links TRBV28 to TRBJ2-3, with D possibly being TRBD1 (6 bases). CDR3 length equals 17 residues. V was cut by 2 bases and J by 2 bases, with 17 bases left in between. The germline gives CDR1 MDHEN, CDR2 SYDVKM. The CDR3 DNA reads as TGTGCCAGCAGTTTAGGCCGCCGCAGGGGAATCACAGATACGCAGTATTTT. Translated: CASSLGRRRGITDTQYF. The variable domain in full, with the rest retrieved from reference TRBV28 and TRBJ2-3, is DVKVTQSSRYLVKRTGEKVFLECVQDMDHENMFWYRQDPGLGLRLIYFSYDVKMKEKGDIPEGYSVSREKKERFSLILESASTNQTSMYLCASSLGRRRGITDTQYFGPGTRLTVL.

This sequence joins TRBV30 and TRBJ2-1; 11 bases are a match to TRBD2. J was trimmed by 0 bases and V by 1 base; bases with no gene match: 5. Germline loops: CDR1 GTSNPN, CDR2 SVGIG (reference sequence). The CDR3 sequence is 17 residues long. The DNA of the CDR3 is TGTGCCTGGAGTGGACTAGCGGGAACCAGCTCCTACAATGAGCAGTTCTTC. Protein: CAWSGLAGTSSYNEQFF.

The chain couples TRBV7-9 to TRBJ2-2; 7 nucleotides align to TRBD1. The germline gives CDR1 SEHNR, CDR2 FQNEAQ (reference sequence). Trimming removed 3 bases from V and 0 bases from J; junction bases left unmatched: 1. CDR3 length: 15 amino acids. As DNA, the CDR3 is TGTGCCAGCAGCTTTCAGGGGGCGAACACCGGGGAGCTGTTTTTT. Protein sequence: CASSFQGANTGELFF.

The CDR3 loop reads CASTRDSSGNTIYF. CDR3 bases: TGTGCCAGCACTAGGGACAGCTCTGGAAACACCATATATTTT. This chain uses TRBV6-5 with TRBJ1-3; 7 bases are shared with TRBD1. This CDR3 has 14 residues. Germline CDR1 and CDR2: MNHEY and SVGAGI. Unmatched junction bases numbered 3, after V lost 7 bases and J lost 0 bases.

This chain joins TRBV5-1 and TRBJ2-4; 7 nucleotides match TRBD1. This CDR3 spans 18 amino acids. Trimming removed 4 bases from V and 0 bases from J; junction bases left unmatched: 13. Germline-derived CDR1 and CDR2 are SGHRS and YFSETQ. Here the CDR3 DNA reads TGCGCCAGCAGCCCGACACCCGGGACAGCTCTAGCCAAAAACATTCAGTACTTC. Protein sequence: CASSPTPGTALAKNIQYF.

The table lists this clone with a few counts. The chain uses TRBV30 and TRBJ2-3, with 7 bases identical to TRBD1. Losses at the gene ends were 2 bases for V and 0 bases for J; bases not matched to a gene: 2. The V gene's germline CDR1 is GTSNPN and CDR2 SVGIG (reference sequence). The CDR3 covers 14 residues. CDR3 sequence: CAWSPGQSTDTQYF. DNA of the CDR3: TGTGCCTGGAGTCCGGGACAGAGCACAGATACGCAGTATTTT.

This clone was seen only once. The genes are TRBV3-1 (or the pseudogene TRBV3-2) and TRBJ1-6, with 7 bases that match TRBD1. This CDR3 has 14 residues. The junction had 7 bases not matched to a gene; V was cut back by 4 bases and J by 10 bases. CDR1 is LGHDT, CDR2 YNNKEL, per germline (reference sequence). The DNA of the CDR3 is TGTGCCAGCAGCCTGGGACAGTCTCGCTCACCCCTCCACTTT. This sequence encodes CASSLGQSRSPLHF.